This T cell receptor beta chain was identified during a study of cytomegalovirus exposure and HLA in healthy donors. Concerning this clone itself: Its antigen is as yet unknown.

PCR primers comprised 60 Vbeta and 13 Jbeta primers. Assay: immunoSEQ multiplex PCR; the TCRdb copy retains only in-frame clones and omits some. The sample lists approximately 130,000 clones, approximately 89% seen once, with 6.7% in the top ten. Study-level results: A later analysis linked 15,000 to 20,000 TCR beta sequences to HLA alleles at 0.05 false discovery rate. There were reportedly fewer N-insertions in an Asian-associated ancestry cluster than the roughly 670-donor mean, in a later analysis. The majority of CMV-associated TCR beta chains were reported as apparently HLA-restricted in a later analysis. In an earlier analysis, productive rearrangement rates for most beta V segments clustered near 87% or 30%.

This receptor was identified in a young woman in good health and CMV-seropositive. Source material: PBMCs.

The CDR3 spells CASSSTGSYGYTF. CDR3 in DNA: TGTGCCAGCAGTAGCACAGGGAGCTATGGCTACACCTTC. This sequence joins TRBV28 and TRBJ1-2; possible D gene TRBD1, 6 bases. Germline assignment: CDR1 MDHEN and CDR2 SYDVKM. Trimming shortened V by 5 bases and J by 4 bases, and 11 bases separated the two germline ends. This CDR3 has 13 residues.